What follows are 14 T cell receptor beta chains derived from one specimen sequenced in a study of shared clonotypes between healthy human individuals. It was CD45RO-negative cells, positively selected for CCR7, that made up naive CD8 cells, with terminally differentiated effector memory CD45RA+ cells excluded. The repertoire was sequenced with immunoSEQ multiplex PCR; TCRdb's copy has only in-frame clones and lacks some. The table lists more than 2 million clones, over 85% of them singletons. Sample: naive CD8+ T cells sorted from blood. These TCRs come from a man between 18 and 35 years old in good health.

In nucleotides, the CDR3 is TGTGCCAGCAGTTTTAGCGGGAGGGGGCCCTACGAGCAGTACTTC. Protein: CASSFSGRGPYEQYF. V gene TRBV7-9 combines with J gene TRBJ2-7; TRBD2 agrees at 11 bases. Per the germline V gene, CDR1 is SEHNR and CDR2 is FQNEAQ (reference sequence). This CDR3 is built from 15 residues. Losses at the gene ends were 6 bases for V and 2 bases for J; bases not matched to a gene: 6.

The chain combines TRBV27 with TRBJ2-1; 10 bases match TRBD1. The CDR3 spans 15 residues. Germline V lookup: CDR1 MNHEY, CDR2 SMNVEV (reference sequence). After removal of 6 bases from V and 3 bases from J, the junction contained 5 bases not matched to a gene. Here the CDR3 reads CASSLTGGIYNEQFF. The CDR3 DNA follows: TGTGCCAGCAGCCTGACAGGGGGCATCTACAATGAGCAGTTCTTC.

With regard to this clone: The sample contains more than one DNA sequence encoding this CDR3. This chain connects TRBV5-6 to TRBJ2-7; D remains unclear. Germline V gene sequence: CDR1 SGHDT, CDR2 YYEEEE. The V gene lost 4 bases and the J gene lost 2 bases, with 7 bases spanning the gap. This CDR3 comprises 12 residues. The CDR3 loop reads CASSGGTYEQYF. In DNA form, the CDR3 reads TGTGCCAGCAGCGGTGGCACCTACGAGCAGTACTTC. Together with reference TRBV5-6 and TRBJ2-7, the CDR3 gives the full variable domain: DAGVTQSPTHLIKTRGQQVTLRCSPKSGHDTVSWYQQALGQGPQFIFQYYEEEERQRGNFPDRFSGHQFPNYSSELNVNALLLGDSALYLCASSGGTYEQYFGPGTRLTVT.

This chain uses TRBV7-2 with TRBJ2-7; either TRBD1 or TRBD2 may supply D (5 bases each). Trimming cost V 0 bases and J 7 bases, with 16 bases left between them. This CDR3 has 15 amino acids. Per germline, CDR1 SGHTA and CDR2 FQGNSA. The CDR3 protein is CASSLADTFGGEQYF. The CDR3, as DNA: TGTGCCAGCAGCTTAGCGGACACTTTTGGCGGGGAGCAGTACTTC.

For this clone: In the same sample, other DNA sequences code for this CDR3. The chain recombines TRBV7-9 with TRBJ2-7; unclear D gene. V was clipped by 0 bases and J by 5 bases, with 5 bases between them. CDR3 length: 12 residues. In germline, CDR1 is SEHNR, CDR2 FQNEAQ (reference sequence). The CDR3 region has the DNA TGTGCCAGCAGCTTAGCGGGCGACGAGCAGTACTTC. Amino acid sequence: CASSLAGDEQYF.

On this clone itself: In the same sample, other DNA sequences code for this CDR3. This chain uses TRBV4-1 with TRBJ1-5, with D perhaps matching TRBD1 (5 bases). V was shortened by 0 bases and J by 7 bases, with 7 bases between the two germline ends. The germline CDR1 and CDR2 sequences are MGHRA and YSYEKL. There are 13 residues in the CDR3. The CDR3 coding sequence is TGCGCCAGCAGCCAAGAACCAGGGCAGCCCCAGCATTTT. It codes for CASSQEPGQPQHF.

This rearrangement joins TRBV5-1 to TRBJ1-2; tentatively, D is TRBD1 (6 bases). The CDR3 has 18 amino acids. The germline V and J ends were trimmed by 3 bases and 3 bases, with 24 bases remaining between them. Germline assignment: CDR1 SGHRS and CDR2 YFSETQ. CDR3 loop: CASSSTDLQGPFDYGYTF. CDR3 nucleotides: TGCGCCAGCAGCTCCACAGACCTACAGGGCCCGTTCGACTATGGCTACACCTTC.

Of note for this clone: This sample includes further DNA sequences coding for the same CDR3. The V call is TRBV6-5, the J call TRBJ1-2, with unresolved D. Germline V gene lookup returns CDR1 MNHEY and CDR2 SVGAGI. Trimming took off 0 bases at V and 5 bases at J, with 7 bases between the two ends. This CDR3 comprises 13 residues. The DNA for the CDR3 is TGTGCCAGCAGTTACTCGGGCGGGTATGGCTACACCTTC. This codes for CASSYSGGYGYTF.

The genes are TRBV9 and TRBJ1-4; a possible D gene is TRBD1 (5 bases). V gave up 4 bases and J gave up 0 bases, with 10 bases separating them. CDR3 size: 15 residues. Germline-derived CDR1 and CDR2 are SGDLS and YYNGEE. CDR3 coding DNA: TGTGCCAGCAGCCAGTGGGGGGCAACTAATGAAAAACTGTTTTTT. Protein product: CASSQWGATNEKLFF.

The genes are TRBV5-6 and TRBJ2-7, with 8 bases lining up with TRBD1. The junction had 9 bases not matched to a gene; V was cut back by 3 bases and J by 4 bases. From germline, CDR1 is SGHDT and CDR2 YYEEEE. The CDR3 runs to 15 residues. DNA of the CDR3: TGTGCCAGCAGCTCCTTAGACAGGGGTGGTTACGAGCAGTACTTC. Protein sequence: CASSSLDRGGYEQYF. The whole variable domain, remainder taken from reference TRBV5-6 and TRBJ2-7, is DAGVTQSPTHLIKTRGQQVTLRCSPKSGHDTVSWYQQALGQGPQFIFQYYEEEERQRGNFPDRFSGHQFPNYSSELNVNALLLGDSALYLCASSSLDRGGYEQYFGPGTRLTVT.

The rearrangement links TRBV10-2 to TRBJ2-1, with a weak D call TRBD2 (5 bases). The V end lost 3 bases, the J end lost 0 bases, and 9 bases lay between the germline ends. The CDR3 is 15 residues long. CDR1 and CDR2 from the germline V gene are WSHSY and SAAADI. The CDR3 sequence: CASSDPGSSYNEQFF. The DNA for the CDR3 is TGCGCCAGCAGTGACCCGGGAAGCTCCTACAATGAGCAGTTCTTC.

V is TRBV6-7 and J is TRBJ2-3; possibly TRBD1 for D (5 bases). TRBV6-7 is placed among ORFs of uncertain function. Deletions cut 6 bases from V and 2 bases from J, with 12 bases between. This CDR3 is built from 14 residues. Written as DNA, the CDR3 is TGTGCCAGCAGCCCAGGGCTCCCCACAGATACGCAGTATTTT. Amino acids: CASSPGLPTDTQYF.

The CDR3 sequence: CASQGGNEQYF. CDR3 nucleotides: TGTGCCAGCCAGGGCGGTAACGAGCAGTACTTC. The chain joins TRBV2 to TRBJ2-7, with a possible D match to TRBD1 (5 bases). V lost 8 bases, J lost 5 bases, and 10 bases lay in between. Germline lookup yields CDR1 SNHLY and CDR2 FYNNEI. The length of the CDR3 is 11 residues.

This chain joins TRBV11-2 and TRBJ1-6; D unclear. CDR1 is SGHAT, CDR2 FQNNGV, per germline. V shed 0 bases and J shed 7 bases, with 10 bases lying between them. The CDR3 is 15 residues long. As DNA, the CDR3 is TGTGCCAGCAGCTTAGACCCCCGAGGGAATTCACCCCTCCACTTT. Protein: CASSLDPRGNSPLHF.